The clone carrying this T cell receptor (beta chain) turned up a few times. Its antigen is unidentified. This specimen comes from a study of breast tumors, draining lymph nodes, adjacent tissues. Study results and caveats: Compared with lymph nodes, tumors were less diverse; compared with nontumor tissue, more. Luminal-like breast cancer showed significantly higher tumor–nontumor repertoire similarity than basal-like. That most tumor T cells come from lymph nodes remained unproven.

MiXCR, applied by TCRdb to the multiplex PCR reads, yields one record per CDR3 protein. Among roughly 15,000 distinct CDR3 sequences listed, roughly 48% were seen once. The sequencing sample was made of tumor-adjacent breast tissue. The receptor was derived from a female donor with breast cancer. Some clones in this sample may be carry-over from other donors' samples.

CDR3 in amino acids: CASSDPLRSEKLFF. The CDR3 DNA is TGTGCCAGCAGTGACCCTCTCCGCTCTGAAAAACTGTTTTTT. This chain uses TRBV6-1 with TRBJ1-4; no definite D call. The CDR3 has 14 amino acids. CDR1 MNHNS and CDR2 SASEGT come from the germline V gene. The V end was cut by 3 bases, the J end by 7 bases, with 12 bases between.